The subject of this entry is one T cell receptor beta chain. Antigen: not known. This sample is drawn from a study of identifying expanded T cells in peripheral blood. Study findings and constraints: Across healthy donors, higher total template counts meant significantly greater roughly 2-week count variance.

The CDR3 totals 16 residues. CDR1 is SEHNR and CDR2 is FQNEAQ in the germline V gene (reference sequence). V was clipped by 5 bases and J by 2 bases; unmatched bases: 10. The method was immunoSEQ multiplex PCR; TCRdb's version includes in-frame clones alone and lacks a portion of them. Among roughly 63,000 clones, around 81% were seen once, and the ten largest hold about 18%. The specimen was blood. The TCR originated in a person aged 18 to 75 in good health. The chain has TRBV7-9 and TRBJ2-3, with TRBD1 identical over 7 bases. In DNA form, the CDR3 reads TGTGCCAGCAGCCTGACAGGGCTGGCGGACACAGATACGCAGTATTTT. Protein: CASSLTGLADTDTQYF. Complete variable domain (other parts from reference TRBV7-9 and TRBJ2-3): DTGVSQNPRHKITKRGQNVTFRCDPISEHNRLYWYRQTLGQGPEFLTYFQNEAQLEKSRLLSDRFSAERPKGSFSTLEIQRTEQGDSAMYLCASSLTGLADTDTQYFGPGTRLTVL.